This TCR beta chain derives from a study of blood T cell repertoires in COVID-19. Assay used: immunoSEQ multiplex PCR; TCRdb lists only in-frame clones, some missing. Among around 300,000 clones, 89% were seen once, and the ten largest hold about 0.94%. This clone turned up a few times. Sample: peripheral blood. This sequence was found in a woman aged 40 to 50 who had recovered from COVID-19.

CDR3 region: CASSLGVITQETQYF. Here the CDR3 DNA reads TGTGCCAGCAGCTTAGGAGTGATCACCCAAGAGACCCAGTACTTC. The chain uses TRBV7-9 and TRBJ2-5; D is uncertain. CDR1 SEHNR and CDR2 FQNEAQ come from the germline V gene (reference sequence). There are 15 residues in the CDR3. Between the trimmed V and J ends, which lost 1 base and 1 base, there was a span of 10 bases.